The table lists the clone carrying this T cell receptor (beta chain) with many counts. Its target is not known. This CDR3 has 16 amino acids. J lost 4 bases, V lost 7 bases, and 12 bases had no gene match. CDR1 and CDR2 (germline): MNHNS, SASEGT. This entry is derived from a study of T cells in Graves' hyperthyroidism and ophthalmopathy. Study-level results: Peripheral blood also featured most of the thyroid clonotypes expanded above 0.001.

Regions amplified from RNA transcripts were the TCR beta CDR3 regions. When the TCR CDR3 underwent first-round RT-PCR, the HTBI primer set was used. TCRdb recomputed calls from the multiplex PCR reads with MiXCR, one row per CDR3 protein. The table includes more than 450,000 distinct CDR3 sequences, 15% to 20% detected once. It was uncontrolled infection, other autoimmune disease, pregnancy or lactation that excluded patients. Diagnosis relied on clinical symptoms, serum thyroxine and TRAb, thyroid ultrasound and orbital computed tomography. This clonotype originated in a man between 40 and 49 years old with Graves' ophthalmopathy. The chain joins TRBV6-1 to TRBJ2-3; 9 nucleotides match TRBD2. The material sequenced was blood. The CDR3 DNA reads TGTGCCAGCACCAACGGGGGTAGCGGGAGCTCAGATACGCAGTATTTT. Its protein is CASTNGGSGSSDTQYF.